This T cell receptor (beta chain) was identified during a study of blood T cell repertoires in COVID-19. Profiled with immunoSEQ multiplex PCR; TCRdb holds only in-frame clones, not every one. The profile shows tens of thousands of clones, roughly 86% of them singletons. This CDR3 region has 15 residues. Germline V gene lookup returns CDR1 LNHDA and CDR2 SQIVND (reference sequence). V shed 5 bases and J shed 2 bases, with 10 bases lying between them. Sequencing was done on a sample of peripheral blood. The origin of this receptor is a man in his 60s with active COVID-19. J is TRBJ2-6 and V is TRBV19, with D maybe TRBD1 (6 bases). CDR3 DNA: TGTGCCAGTAGTCTCCACAGGGCTGGGGCCAACGTCCTGACTTTC. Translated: CASSLHRAGANVLTF.